This TCR beta chain was identified in a study of blood T cell repertoires in COVID-19. As for the study in general: Donors in the United States, Italy and Spain gave samples during acute or convalescent COVID-19. The analysed material was cDNA or gDNA that came from T cells, B-cell-depleted T cells, or PBMCs.

As processed by the authors: Reference gene primer amplification in the assay estimated nucleated cell counts. Clones were sequenced by immunoSEQ multiplex PCR, and TCRdb holds only the in-frame ones, with some missing. The V and J calls and clone size were taken over from that table, and D and trimming were inferred from the DNA. The profile shows 200,000 to 250,000 clones, around 90% of them singletons. The study assigned cohorts using participant-reported clinical history. This CDR3 has 12 residues. Germline-derived CDR1 and CDR2 are SGHRS and YFSETQ. The germline V and J ends were trimmed by 0 bases and 11 bases, with 11 bases remaining between them.

Specimen: PBMCs or T cells enriched from blood (not recorded which). This chain uses TRBV5-1 with TRBJ1-1; D may be TRBD1 (5 bases). The sequence was collected from a young woman with acute COVID-19. CDR3 nucleotide sequence: TGCGCCAGCAGCTTGGTAGGGGAGGTGGCTTTCTTT. As protein: CASSLVGEVAFF.